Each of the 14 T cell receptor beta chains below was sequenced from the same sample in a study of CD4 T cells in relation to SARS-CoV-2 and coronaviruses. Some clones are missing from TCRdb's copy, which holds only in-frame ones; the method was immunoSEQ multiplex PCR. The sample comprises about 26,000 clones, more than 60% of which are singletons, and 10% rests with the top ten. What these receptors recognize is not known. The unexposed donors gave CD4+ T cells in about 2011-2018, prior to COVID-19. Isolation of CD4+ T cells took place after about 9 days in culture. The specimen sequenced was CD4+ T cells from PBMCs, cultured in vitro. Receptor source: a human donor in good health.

CDR3 amino acids: CASSQDFYYYGYTF. Here the CDR3 DNA reads TGTGCCAGCAGCCAAGATTTCTATTACTATGGCTACACCTTC. The chain has TRBV4-2 and TRBJ1-2; D is uncertain. V shed 0 bases and J shed 3 bases, with 8 bases lying between them. There are 14 residues in the CDR3. Germline V gives CDR1 LGHNA, CDR2 YNFKEQ.

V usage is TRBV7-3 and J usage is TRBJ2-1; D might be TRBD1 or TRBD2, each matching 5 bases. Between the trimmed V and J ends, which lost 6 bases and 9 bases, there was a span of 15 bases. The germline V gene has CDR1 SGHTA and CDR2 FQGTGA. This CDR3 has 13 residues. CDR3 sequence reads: CASRGPSAVEQFF. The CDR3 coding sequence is TGTGCCAGCAGGGGACCCTCGGCTGTTGAGCAGTTCTTC.

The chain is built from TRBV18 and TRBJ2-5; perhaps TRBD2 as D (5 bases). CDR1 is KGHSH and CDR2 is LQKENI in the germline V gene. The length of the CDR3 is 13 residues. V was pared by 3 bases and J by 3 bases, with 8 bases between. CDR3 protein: CASSPAGKETQYF. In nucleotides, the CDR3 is TGTGCCAGCTCACCGGCGGGTAAAGAGACCCAGTACTTC.

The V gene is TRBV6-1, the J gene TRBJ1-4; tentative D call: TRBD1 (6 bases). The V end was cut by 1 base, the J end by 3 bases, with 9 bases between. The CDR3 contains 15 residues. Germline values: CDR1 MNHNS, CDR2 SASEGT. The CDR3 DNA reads TGTGCCAGCAGTGAAGAGGGGGAGGCTAATGAAAAACTGTTTTTT. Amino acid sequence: CASSEEGEANEKLFF.

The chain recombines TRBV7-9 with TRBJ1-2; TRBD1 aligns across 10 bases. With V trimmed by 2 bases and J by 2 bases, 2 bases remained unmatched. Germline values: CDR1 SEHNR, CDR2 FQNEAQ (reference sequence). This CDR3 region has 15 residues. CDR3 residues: CASSLLGQGNYGYTF. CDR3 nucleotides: TGTGCCAGCAGCTTACTGGGACAGGGGAACTATGGCTACACCTTC.

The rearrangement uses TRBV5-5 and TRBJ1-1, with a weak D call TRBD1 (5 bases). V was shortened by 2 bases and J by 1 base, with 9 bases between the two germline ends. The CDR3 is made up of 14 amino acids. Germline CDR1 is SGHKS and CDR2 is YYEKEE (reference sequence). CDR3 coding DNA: TGTGCCAGCAGCTTCCTCGGGGGGAACACTGAAGCTTTCTTT. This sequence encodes CASSFLGGNTEAFF.

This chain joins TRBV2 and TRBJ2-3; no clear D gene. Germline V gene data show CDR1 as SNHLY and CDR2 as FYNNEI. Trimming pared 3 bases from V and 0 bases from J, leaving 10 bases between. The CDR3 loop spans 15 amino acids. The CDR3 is CASSEFQTSTDTQYF. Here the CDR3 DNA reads TGTGCCAGCAGTGAGTTTCAGACTAGCACAGATACGCAGTATTTT.

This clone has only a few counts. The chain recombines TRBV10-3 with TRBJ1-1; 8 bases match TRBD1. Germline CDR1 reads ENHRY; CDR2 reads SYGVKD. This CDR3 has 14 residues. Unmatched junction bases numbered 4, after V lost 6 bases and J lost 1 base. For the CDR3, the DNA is TGTGCCATCAGGGGGACAGGAAGGAACACTGAAGCTTTCTTT. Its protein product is CAIRGTGRNTEAFF.

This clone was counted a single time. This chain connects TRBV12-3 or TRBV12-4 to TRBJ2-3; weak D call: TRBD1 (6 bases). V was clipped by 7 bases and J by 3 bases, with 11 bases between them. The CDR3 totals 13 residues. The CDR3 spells CASKQGRTDTQYF. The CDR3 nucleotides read TGTGCCAGCAAACAGGGTAGGACAGATACGCAGTATTTT.

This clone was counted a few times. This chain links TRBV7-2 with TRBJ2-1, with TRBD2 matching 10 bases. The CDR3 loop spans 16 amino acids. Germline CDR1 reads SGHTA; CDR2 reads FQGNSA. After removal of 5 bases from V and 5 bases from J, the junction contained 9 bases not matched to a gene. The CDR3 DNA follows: TGTGCCAGCAGCCCGCCTAGCGGGAGTCCCGACAATGAGCAGTTCTTC. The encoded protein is CASSPPSGSPDNEQFF.

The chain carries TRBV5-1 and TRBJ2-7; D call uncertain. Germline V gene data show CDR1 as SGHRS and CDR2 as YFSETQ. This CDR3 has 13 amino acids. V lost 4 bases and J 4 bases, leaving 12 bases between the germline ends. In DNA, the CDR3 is TGCGCCAGCAGCCCGGTCCTGGGGTACGAGCAGTACTTC. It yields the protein CASSPVLGYEQYF.

This chain's CDR3 is CASSQRLAGATDTQYF. The CDR3 DNA follows: TGTGCCAGCTCACAGCGACTAGCGGGAGCCACAGATACGCAGTATTTT. The J gene is TRBJ2-3, the V gene TRBV18; 12 bases match TRBD2. The CDR3 runs to 16 residues. V was pared by 4 bases and J by 2 bases, with 4 bases of the junction left unmatched. Germline lookup yields CDR1 KGHSH and CDR2 LQKENI.

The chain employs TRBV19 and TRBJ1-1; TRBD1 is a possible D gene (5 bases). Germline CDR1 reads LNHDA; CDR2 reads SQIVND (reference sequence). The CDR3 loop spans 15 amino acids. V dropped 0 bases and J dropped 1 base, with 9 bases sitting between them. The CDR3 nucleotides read TGTGCCAGTAGTATAGAGCTGGGACCGAACACTGAAGCTTTCTTT. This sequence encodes CASSIELGPNTEAFF. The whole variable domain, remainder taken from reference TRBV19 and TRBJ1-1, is DGGITQSPKYLFRKEGQNVTLSCEQNLNHDAMYWYRQDPGQGLRLIYYSQIVNDFQKGDIAEGYSVSREKKESFPLTVTSAQKNPTAFYLCASSIELGPNTEAFFGQGTRLTVV.

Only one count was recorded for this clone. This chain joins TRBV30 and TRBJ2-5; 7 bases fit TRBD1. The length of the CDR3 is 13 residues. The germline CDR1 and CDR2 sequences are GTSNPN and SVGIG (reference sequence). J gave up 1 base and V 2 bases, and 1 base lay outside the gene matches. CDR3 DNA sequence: TGTGCCTGGAGTCCAGGGGGCCAAGAGACCCAGTACTTC. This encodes CAWSPGGQETQYF.